Shown below are 30 T cell receptor beta chains from a single sample sequenced in a study of beta chain features in type 1 diabetes. Regarding the study as a whole: Among patients with Type 1 diabetes, TCRB CDR3s were moderately but significantly shorter in every one of the four CD4+ subsets.

Investigators reverse transcribed all isolated RNA, so they sequenced expressed TCRB transcripts. TCRdb keeps only in-frame clones here, not all; method: immunoSEQ multiplex PCR. The table includes around 140,000 clones, 7.5% to 9.5% detected once. No antigens are known for them. Sequencing was carried out using central memory CD4+ T cells from blood. The receptors stem from a man under 40 with type 1 diabetes.

The chain has TRBV7-3 and TRBJ1-5, with 8 bases identical to TRBD1. The J segment lost 7 bases and the V segment lost 5 bases, leaving 4 bases of the junction unmatched. The CDR3 sequence is 13 residues long. Germline CDR1 is SGHTA and CDR2 is FQGTGA. The CDR3 sequence: CASSQGAAQPQHF. The CDR3 DNA is TGTGCCAGCAGCCAGGGGGCCGCACAGCCCCAGCATTTT.

The rearrangement uses TRBV28 and TRBJ1-2, with D tentatively TRBD1 (6 bases). The V end was cut by 6 bases, the J end by 8 bases, with 13 bases between. This CDR3 has 12 amino acids. Germline values: CDR1 MDHEN, CDR2 SYDVKM. DNA of the CDR3: TGTGCCAGCAGCTACAGGGACGGCGGCTACACCTTC. Amino acid sequence: CASSYRDGGYTF.

In this sample, this clone turned up a few times. The chain combines TRBV19 with TRBJ1-1; D not certain. Trimming cost V 7 bases and J 2 bases, with 14 bases left between them. Germline CDR1 LNHDA, CDR2 SQIVND (reference sequence). This CDR3 is 14 amino acids long. The CDR3 DNA sequence: TGTGCCAGTACCCCGGTGGGCAGAAACACTGAAGCTTTCTTT. The encoded protein is CASTPVGRNTEAFF.

This clone was recorded a few times. This sequence joins TRBV11-2 and TRBJ2-2; no clear D. CDR1 is SGHAT, CDR2 FQNNGV, per germline. The CDR3 covers 14 residues. V lost 5 bases, J lost 4 bases, and 11 bases lay in between. The CDR3 is CASSQARLTGELFF. In DNA, the CDR3 is TGTGCCAGCAGCCAGGCCAGGCTCACCGGGGAGCTGTTTTTT. The complete variable domain, with remaining parts taken from reference TRBV11-2 and TRBJ2-2, reads EAGVAQSPRYKIIEKRQSVAFWCNPISGHATLYWYQQILGQGPKLLIQFQNNGVVDDSQLPKDRFSAERLKGVDSTLKIQPAKLEDSAVYLCASSQARLTGELFFGEGSRLTVL.

The genes are TRBV5-1 and TRBJ1-1, with no clear D. The CDR3 is 14 amino acids. Trimming left V 0 bases short and J 6 bases short, with 12 bases between. Germline CDR1 SGHRS, CDR2 YFSETQ. CDR3 protein: CASSLVGDKSEAFF. Here the CDR3 DNA reads TGCGCCAGCAGCTTGGTCGGGGATAAGTCTGAAGCTTTCTTT.

The chain combines TRBV27 with TRBJ2-1; tentatively, D is TRBD2 (7 bases). Germline V gene lookup returns CDR1 MNHEY and CDR2 SMNVEV (reference sequence). The CDR3 loop spans 15 amino acids. V lost 2 bases and J 4 bases, leaving 12 bases between the germline ends. CDR3 region: CASSLRGGEYNEQFF. CDR3 in DNA: TGTGCCAGCAGTTTAAGGGGGGGGGAATACAATGAGCAGTTCTTC.

This clone was counted a few times. This chain connects TRBV5-1 to TRBJ2-7; tentative D call: TRBD2 (6 bases). V lost 0 bases and J 4 bases, leaving 11 bases between the germline ends. The CDR3 is 14 residues long. Germline values: CDR1 SGHRS, CDR2 YFSETQ. The CDR3 nucleotides are TGCGCCAGCAGCTTGGCAGGGACTGGTTACGAGCAGTACTTC. Amino acid sequence: CASSLAGTGYEQYF.

This clone was recorded at least ten times. This rearrangement joins TRBV25-1 to TRBJ1-5; TRBD1 agrees at 9 bases. The CDR3 length is 15 residues. Trimming took 6 bases from V and 6 from J; bases not matched to a gene: 9. Per germline, CDR1 MGHDK and CDR2 SYGVNS. The CDR3 here is CASRPGQGLSQPQHF. CDR3 sequence (DNA): TGTGCCAGCAGACCGGGACAGGGTTTAAGTCAGCCCCAGCATTTT.

The chain joins TRBV7-3 to TRBJ2-5, with 7 positions matching TRBD2. After removal of 4 bases from V and 2 bases from J, the junction contained 4 bases not matched to a gene. This CDR3 contains 14 residues. The germline gives CDR1 SGHTA, CDR2 FQGTGA. CDR3 in amino acids: CASSSLGGQETQYF. The CDR3 DNA reads TGTGCCAGCAGCTCGTTGGGGGGGCAAGAGACCCAGTACTTC.

This clone was seen more than once but under ten times. The V and J genes are TRBV5-4 and TRBJ1-4; 7 positions agree with TRBD1. V was pared by 4 bases and J by 7 bases, with 13 bases of the junction left unmatched. This CDR3 has 16 residues. Germline V gene lookup returns CDR1 SGHNT and CDR2 YYREEE (reference sequence). CDR3 sequence reads: CASSLGGGTEGEKLFF. The CDR3 region has the DNA TGTGCCAGCAGCCTGGGCGGCGGGACAGAGGGTGAAAAACTGTTTTTT.

This clone came up a few times. The chain has TRBV5-1 and TRBJ2-2; 8 nucleotides agree with TRBD1. Germline values: CDR1 SGHRS, CDR2 YFSETQ. The CDR3 has 15 residues. V gave up 2 bases and J gave up 2 bases; unmatched junction bases: 2. The CDR3 nucleotides are TGCGCCAGCAGCTTTGCAGGGGGCAACACCGGGGAGCTGTTTTTT. Protein sequence: CASSFAGGNTGELFF.

The chain carries TRBV28 and TRBJ1-2; D gene unclear. Per germline, CDR1 MDHEN and CDR2 SYDVKM. V lost 10 bases and J 3 bases, leaving 12 bases between the germline ends. The CDR3 is 12 amino acids. CDR3 amino acids: CATTTGYYGYTF. Here the CDR3 DNA reads TGTGCCACTACGACGGGTTACTATGGCTACACCTTC.

This clone was seen only a few times. Other DNA sequences from this sample encode an identical CDR3 as well. The gene calls are TRBV5-1 and TRBJ2-6, with D unclear. CDR3 length: 15 residues. V was pared by 0 bases and J by 0 bases, with 4 bases between. The germline V gene has CDR1 SGHRS and CDR2 YFSETQ. CDR3 sequence reads: CASSLGSSGANVLTF. Here the CDR3 DNA reads TGCGCCAGCAGCTTGGGGAGCTCTGGGGCCAACGTCCTGACTTTC.

The V gene is TRBV7-2, the J gene TRBJ1-6; the D is unclear. Germline V gives CDR1 SGHTA, CDR2 FQGNSA. The ends were cut back, 1 base at V and 9 bases at J, with 10 bases in the middle. CDR3 length: 14 amino acids. DNA of the CDR3: TGTGCCAGCAGCTTAGTGAGAGCCCCTTCACCCCTCCACTTT. Amino acids: CASSLVRAPSPLHF.

This clone was counted a few times. This rearrangement joins TRBV29-1 to TRBJ2-5; 7 nucleotides align to TRBD2. Germline loops: CDR1 SQVTM, CDR2 ANQGSEA. With V trimmed by 5 bases and J by 5 bases, 8 bases remained unmatched. This CDR3 region has 13 residues. The CDR3 nucleotides read TGCAGCGTTAGCAGCCTGGGGGGGGAGACCCAGTACTTC. Translated, it gives CSVSSLGGETQYF.

This clone came up a few times. The chain uses TRBV18 and TRBJ1-6, with 10 bases fitting TRBD1. The germline V gene has CDR1 KGHSH and CDR2 LQKENI. The V segment lost 5 bases and the J segment 8 bases; nucleotides outside the gene matches: 3. There are 14 residues in the CDR3. CDR3 coding DNA: TGTGCCAGCTCATCGGGGACAGGGGATTCACCCCTCCACTTT. It is translated as CASSSGTGDSPLHF.

This clone was detected a few times. The chain is built from TRBV5-1 and TRBJ2-2, with TRBD2 identical over 9 bases. The V gene's germline CDR1 is SGHRS and CDR2 YFSETQ. The trim removed 4 bases at V and 3 bases at J, leaving 10 bases unmatched. The CDR3 is 17 amino acids. The DNA of the CDR3 is TGCGCCAGCAGCAAAGGTTCTAGCGGGGCCTACACCGGGGAGCTGTTTTTT. Protein product: CASSKGSSGAYTGELFF.

This clone was seen a handful of times. The V and J genes are TRBV7-2 and TRBJ2-3; no clear D. The CDR3 is made up of 15 amino acids. CDR1 and CDR2 (germline): SGHTA, FQGNSA. V was cut by 4 bases and J by 3 bases, with 14 bases left in between. The CDR3 DNA follows: TGTGCCAGCAGCTCATCTCCCGGGTTTACAGATACGCAGTATTTT. The encoded protein is CASSSSPGFTDTQYF.

The chain carries TRBV19 and TRBJ2-7; a weak D match, TRBD1 (7 bases). V lost 4 bases and J lost 4, with 20 bases in between. The CDR3 has 16 residues. Per the germline V gene, CDR1 is LNHDA and CDR2 is SQIVND (reference sequence). CDR3 amino acids: CASSTPHRGGGYEQYF. The CDR3, as DNA: TGTGCCAGTAGTACCCCCCACAGGGGAGGAGGTTACGAGCAGTACTTC.

The table lists this clone with a few counts. The chain links TRBV10-3 to TRBJ1-2; 9 bases map to TRBD1. Germline V gives CDR1 ENHRY, CDR2 SYGVKD. The CDR3 has 15 amino acids. With 0 bases clipped from V and 2 bases from J, the junction kept 1 base outside the gene matches. The DNA for the CDR3 is TGTGCCATCAGTGAGTCCGGGACAGGGAACTATGGCTACACCTTC. Its translation is CAISESGTGNYGYTF.

The rearrangement uses TRBV7-9 and TRBJ2-6; TRBD1 matches 7 bases. Germline V gene sequence: CDR1 SEHNR, CDR2 FQNEAQ (reference sequence). The CDR3 totals 15 residues. The junction had 1 base not matched to a gene; V was cut back by 3 bases and J by 2 bases. The CDR3 loop is CASSFTGAGANVLTF. The CDR3 DNA reads as TGTGCCAGCAGCTTTACAGGGGCTGGGGCCAACGTCCTGACTTTC.

This clone was counted only a few times. The chain couples TRBV6-1 to TRBJ2-7; TRBD1 matches at 9 bases. The CDR3 runs to 13 residues. The J segment lost 5 bases and the V segment lost 6 bases, leaving 5 bases of the junction unmatched. Germline CDR1 MNHNS, CDR2 SASEGT. The chain's CDR3 is CASRGQGRDEQYF. The CDR3, as DNA: TGTGCCAGCAGAGGACAGGGGAGGGACGAGCAGTACTTC.

V gene TRBV18 combines with J gene TRBJ2-7, with D hard to call. Per the germline V gene, CDR1 is KGHSH and CDR2 is LQKENI. Trimming stripped 6 bases from V and 3 bases from J, with 12 bases between. CDR3 length equals 13 residues. CDR3 residues: CASSPTADYEQYF. The DNA of the CDR3 is TGTGCCAGCTCCCCAACCGCGGACTACGAGCAGTACTTC.

This sequence joins TRBV30 and TRBJ1-2; D is possibly TRBD1 (5 bases). The length of the CDR3 is 13 residues. CDR1 and CDR2 (germline): GTSNPN, SVGIG (reference sequence). The V end lost 0 bases, the J end lost 9 bases, and 14 bases lay between the germline ends. CDR3 DNA sequence: TGTGCCTGGAGTGTATCCGGGGAGGGGAGCTACACCTTC. Translated: CAWSVSGEGSYTF.

The chain carries TRBV6-5 and TRBJ2-7; 11 positions agree with TRBD2. The V segment lost 7 bases and the J segment 7 bases; nucleotides outside the gene matches: 3. Germline V gene lookup returns CDR1 MNHEY and CDR2 SVGAGI. The CDR3 covers 12 residues. The CDR3 DNA sequence: TGTGCCAGCAAGAGACTAGCGGGGGAGCAGTACTTC. Its protein product is CASKRLAGEQYF.

The chain carries TRBV12-5 and TRBJ1-5; D gene unclear. Trimming pared 7 bases from V and 7 bases from J, leaving 11 bases between. The V gene's germline CDR1 is LGHNT and CDR2 FRNRAP. The CDR3 is 12 residues long. The CDR3 protein is CASAQVDQPQHF. The DNA of the CDR3 is TGTGCTAGTGCCCAGGTTGACCAGCCCCAGCATTTT.

The chain combines TRBV29-1 with TRBJ2-5; D is perhaps TRBD2 (6 bases). The CDR3 length is 12 residues. CDR1 is SQVTM and CDR2 is ANQGSEA in the germline V gene. V lost 4 bases to trimming and J lost 1 base, with 7 bases between them. The CDR3 reads CSVAGGQETQYF. In DNA form, the CDR3 reads TGCAGCGTTGCCGGGGGCCAAGAGACCCAGTACTTC.

The chain joins TRBV29-1 to TRBJ2-3, with a tentative D call TRBD2 (6 bases). The germline gives CDR1 SQVTM, CDR2 ANQGSEA. V lost 1 base, J lost 6 bases, and 14 bases lay in between. This CDR3 has 14 residues. The CDR3 nucleotides are TGCAGCGTTGAAGGGGGTTCGGGGGTCGATACGCAGTATTTT. This codes for CSVEGGSGVDTQYF.

This chain links TRBV9 with TRBJ2-3, with D perhaps TRBD2 (6 bases). CDR1 is SGDLS and CDR2 is YYNGEE in the germline V gene. The CDR3 has 16 residues. Trimming cost V 3 bases and J 0 bases, with 14 bases left between them. As DNA, the CDR3 is TGTGCCAGCAGCGCCACGGGCGGGGCGAGCACAGATACGCAGTATTTT. This sequence encodes CASSATGGASTDTQYF.

This clone was picked up a small number of times. The chain uses TRBV7-8 and TRBJ2-5, with TRBD2 as a possible D gene (6 bases). The germline gives CDR1 SGHVS, CDR2 FQNEAQ. V gave up 5 bases and J gave up 4 bases, with 14 bases separating them. This CDR3 region has 14 residues. CDR3 in DNA: TGTGCCAGCAGCGGGGGGTCAGGGACAGAGACCCAGTACTTC. Amino acids: CASSGGSGTETQYF.